A single sample is the source of the 21 T cell receptor beta chains below, sequenced in a study of T cells in Graves' hyperthyroidism and ophthalmopathy. Amplification of TCR beta CDR3 regions used RNA as the template. The HTBI primer set was used in a first-round RT-PCR of the TCR CDR3. TCRdb passed the multiplex PCR reads through MiXCR, listing each CDR3 protein once. The table shows about 610,000 distinct CDR3 sequences, with more than 45% occurring only once. Sequenced input: peripheral blood or thyroid tissue (not recorded which). The receptors originated from a young woman with Graves' hyperthyroidism.

On this clonotype itself: This may arise from a read error, as a much more abundant clone is one base away. J is TRBJ2-7 and V is TRBV7-2; D may correspond to TRBD1 or TRBD2 (5 bases each). There are 11 residues in the CDR3. CDR1 is SGHTA, CDR2 FQGNSA, per germline. CDR3 nucleotides: TGTGCCAGCACCGGGGCCTACGGGCAGTACTTC. Residues: CASTGAYGQYF.

This clonotype was seen a few times. The J gene is TRBJ2-3, the V gene TRBV6-4; the match to TRBD2 covers 12 bases. The CDR3 spans 16 residues. Losses at the gene ends were 6 bases for V and 1 base for J; bases not matched to a gene: 5. From germline, CDR1 is MRHNA and CDR2 SNTAGT. In DNA form, the CDR3 reads TGTGCCAGCAGCAGACTAGCGGGAGACCGCACAGATACGCAGTATTTT. It codes for CASSRLAGDRTDTQYF.

The chain has TRBV5-1 and TRBJ1-2, with 9 positions matching TRBD1. The CDR3 sequence is 13 residues long. V lost 3 bases to trimming and J lost 8 bases; unmatched junction nucleotides: 5. Per germline, CDR1 SGHRS and CDR2 YFSETQ. The CDR3 here is CASSSMGQGGYTF. For the CDR3, the DNA is TGCGCCAGCAGCTCCATGGGACAGGGCGGCTACACCTTC.

The chain's CDR3 is CAIRGLAPEGIGYGYTF. The CDR3 nucleotides read TGTGCCATCAGGGGACTGGCACCAGAGGGGATCGGCTATGGCTACACCTTC. The genes are TRBV10-3 and TRBJ1-2, with D maybe TRBD1 (5 bases). Germline V CDR1 and CDR2: ENHRY, SYGVKD. V shed 6 bases and J shed 4 bases, with 24 bases lying between them. CDR3 length: 17 amino acids.

Ten or more counts support this clonotype. The chain couples TRBV20-1 to TRBJ1-4; D gene uncertain. This CDR3 comprises 14 residues. V lost 1 base, J lost 8 bases, and 14 bases lay in between. CDR1 is DFQATT, CDR2 SNEGSKA, per germline (reference sequence). CDR3 protein: CSARGGAELEKLFF. The CDR3 region has the DNA TGCAGTGCTAGAGGGGGTGCAGAGTTAGAAAAACTGTTTTTT.

Note on this clonotype: A much larger clone is a single base away; this may be a read error. V gene TRBV10-3 combines with J gene TRBJ1-6; D unclear. CDR1 and CDR2 from the germline V gene are ENHRY and SYGVKD. This CDR3 region has 14 residues. The CDR3 coding sequence is TGTGCCATCAGTTCTCAGGATTATAATTCACCCCCCCACTTT. Protein product: CAISSQDYNSPPHF.

This clonotype was seen just once. This chain connects TRBV30 to TRBJ2-7; 8 nucleotides align to TRBD1. V was pared by 4 bases and J by 3 bases, with 8 bases of the junction left unmatched. Germline lookup yields CDR1 GTSNPN and CDR2 SVGIG (reference sequence). The CDR3 loop spans 14 amino acids. The CDR3 sequence is CAWTGQGPFYEQYF. DNA of the CDR3: TGTGCCTGGACCGGACAGGGCCCCTTCTACGAGCAGTACTTC.

The rearrangement uses TRBV24-1 and TRBJ2-3; 7 bases align to TRBD2. The CDR3 extends over 14 amino acids. V lost 0 bases, J lost 5 bases, and 1 base stayed unmatched. Looked up from germline, CDR1 is KGHDR and CDR2 is SFDVKD. CDR3 coding DNA: TGTGCCACCAGTGATTTGCCTAGCGGAGATACGCAGTATTTT. It encodes CATSDLPSGDTQYF.

The chain couples TRBV5-8 to TRBJ1-2, with D unclear. V lost 4 bases and J 12 bases, leaving 22 bases between the germline ends. Germline CDR1 SGHTS, CDR2 YDEGEE. The CDR3 totals 14 residues. CDR3: CASSQGQGSPGNTF. CDR3 bases: TGTGCCAGCAGCCAAGGTCAAGGATCTCCGGGCAACACCTTC.

As concerns this clonotype: A junction boundary mismatches the germline segment, possibly from a read error. The chain uses TRBV20-1 and TRBJ2-5; 9 bases align to TRBD1. The germline V gene has CDR1 DFQATT and CDR2 SNEGSKA (reference sequence). The CDR3 length is 20 residues. The CDR3 loop reads CSTRRMGETGGSAGVETQYF. The DNA of the CDR3 is TGCAGTACTAGAAGAATGGGGGAGACAGGGGGGTCCGCGGGAGTAGAGACCCAGTACTTC.

Comments on this clonotype: The junction does not match germline at one end; this may be a read error. This chain links TRBV12-3 or TRBV12-4 with TRBJ1-3; D is uncertain. The CDR3 is 14 residues long. The chain's CDR3 is CASSLGASGNTIYF. DNA of the CDR3: TGTGCCAGCAGCTTAGGAGCCTCTGGAAACACCATATATTTT.

This clonotype came up once. This chain connects TRBV2 to TRBJ2-6; TRBD1 matches at 7 bases. Per germline, CDR1 SNHLY and CDR2 FYNNEI. Trimming took 7 bases from V and 11 from J; bases not matched to a gene: 8. The CDR3 consists of 13 residues. The CDR3 sequence is CASKQGLADVLTF. DNA of the CDR3: TGTGCCAGCAAACAGGGGCTAGCCGACGTCCTGACTTTC.

This rearrangement joins TRBV9 to TRBJ2-7; 10 nucleotides align to TRBD2. The V gene end was trimmed by 0 bases and the J gene end by 7 bases; junction bases not matched to a gene: 10. The CDR3 consists of 16 residues. Germline V CDR1 and CDR2: SGDLS, YYNGEE. The CDR3 here is CASSVGASGSDNEQYF. The CDR3 DNA reads as TGTGCCAGCAGCGTAGGGGCTAGCGGGAGTGACAATGAGCAGTACTTC.

This clonotype was detected many times. CDR3 region: CASSVGPEGTEAFF. DNA of the CDR3: TGTGCCAGCAGCGTAGGGCCCGAGGGCACTGAAGCTTTCTTT. The chain uses TRBV9 and TRBJ1-1, with no clear D. CDR1 and CDR2 from the germline V gene are SGDLS and YYNGEE. V lost 0 bases to trimming and J lost 4 bases, with 10 bases between them. The CDR3 has 14 residues.

This chain uses TRBV7-2 with TRBJ1-6; D gene unclear. The V gene's germline CDR1 is SGHTA and CDR2 FQGNSA. The CDR3 is 16 amino acids. Trimming removed 1 base at V and 4 bases at J, with 11 bases between. The CDR3 protein is CASSLGTRTYNSPLHF. CDR3 in DNA: TGTGCCAGCAGCTTAGGAACGCGGACTTATAATTCACCCCTCCACTTT.

The table lists this clonotype with many counts. The rearrangement uses TRBV6-1 and TRBJ1-2; D remains ambiguous. Trimming removed 1 base from V and 4 bases from J, with 10 bases in between. The CDR3 length is 14 residues. The germline V gene has CDR1 MNHNS and CDR2 SASEGT. The CDR3 loop is CASSEDVGSYGYTF. In DNA form, the CDR3 reads TGTGCCAGCAGTGAAGATGTGGGAAGCTATGGCTACACCTTC.

This clonotype was detected ten times or more. The chain is built from TRBV20-1 and TRBJ2-7; D possibly corresponds to TRBD2 (6 bases). Trimming took 0 bases from V and 4 from J, leaving 16 bases between them. The length of the CDR3 is 15 residues. Germline V gene sequence: CDR1 DFQATT, CDR2 SNEGSKA (reference sequence). CDR3 protein: CSARDPSAGLYEQYF. For the CDR3, the DNA is TGCAGTGCTAGAGATCCTTCGGCGGGGCTGTACGAGCAGTACTTC.

The chain recombines TRBV2 with TRBJ2-5, with TRBD2 matching 7 bases. After removal of 8 bases from V and 5 bases from J, the junction contained 8 bases not matched to a gene. This CDR3 contains 13 residues. The germline CDR1 and CDR2 sequences are SNHLY and FYNNEI. The CDR3 DNA reads as TGTGCCAGCGGGAGGGGAGGGCGCGAGACCCAGTACTTC. It translates to CASGRGGRETQYF.

CDR3 protein: CASNTGWGFDYGYTF. The DNA of the CDR3 is TGTGCCAGCAATACAGGGTGGGGTTTTGACTATGGCTACACCTTC. This rearrangement joins TRBV9 to TRBJ1-2; the D gene is possibly TRBD1 (6 bases). Germline V gene data show CDR1 as SGDLS and CDR2 as YYNGEE. The CDR3 is 15 residues long. The V and J ends lost 6 bases and 3 bases respectively, with 18 bases between them.

With regard to this clonotype: This sequence may be a read error, since a much larger clone differs from it by one base. This chain connects TRBV6-6 to TRBJ2-5, with no clear D. The V end lost 8 bases, the J end lost 1 base, and 14 bases lay between the germline ends. From germline, CDR1 is MNHNY and CDR2 SVGAGI (reference sequence). The CDR3 has 14 amino acids. CDR3: CASSANGTQETQYF. CDR3 DNA: TGTGCCAGCTCTGCTAACGGAACCCAAGAGACCCAGTACTTC.

This clonotype was found many times. The rearrangement joins TRBV10-3 to TRBJ2-7, with 8 positions matching TRBD1. This CDR3 is 12 amino acids long. CDR1 and CDR2 from the germline V gene are ENHRY and SYGVKD. V lost 10 bases and J lost 3; bases outside the gene matches: 5. CDR3 sequence: CATQGDGYEQYF. The CDR3 coding sequence is TGTGCCACACAGGGGGACGGCTACGAGCAGTACTTC.